Following are 27 T cell receptor beta chains from one sample sequenced in a study of T cell repertoires in cytomegalovirus infection. Their recognized antigens are unknown. Each CDR3 protein is one row after TCRdb ran MiXCR on the reads. The sample contains about 68,000 distinct CDR3 sequences, 20% to 25% of which appear only once. Source material: PBMCs, sequenced either directly or after in vitro stimulation (not recorded which). The receptors stem from a human donor in good health (CMV status not recorded). Some clones in this sample may be carry-over from other donors' samples.

This clonotype was seen only a few times. This chain uses TRBV19 with TRBJ1-4; D might be TRBD1 (5 bases). The CDR3 runs 17 residues. Germline V lookup: CDR1 LNHDA, CDR2 SQIVND (reference sequence). V was pared by 2 bases and J by 0 bases, with 13 bases between. DNA of the CDR3: TGTGCCAGTAGTATAACCGGGGGTCGGGCAACTAATGAAAAACTGTTTTTT. It specifies CASSITGGRATNEKLFF.

This clonotype was counted at least ten times. V and J are TRBV7-2 and TRBJ2-7; 9 bases are a match to TRBD2. V lost 5 bases to trimming and J lost 4 bases; unmatched junction nucleotides: 9. CDR1 and CDR2 from the germline V gene are SGHTA and FQGNSA. CDR3 length: 15 residues. The CDR3: CASSRPGLAEYEQYF. The DNA for the CDR3 is TGTGCCAGCAGCCGACCGGGACTAGCAGAGTACGAGCAGTACTTC.

This rearrangement joins TRBV20-1 to TRBJ2-5, with D possibly being TRBD2 (6 bases). Germline values: CDR1 DFQATT, CDR2 SNEGSKA (reference sequence). V lost 1 base and J 2 bases, leaving 14 bases between the germline ends. The CDR3 loop spans 15 amino acids. Here the CDR3 DNA reads TGCAGTGCTAGAGTCGGGGGAGGAAATCAAGAGACCCAGTACTTC. It yields the protein CSARVGGGNQETQYF.

This clonotype showed up just a few times. The V and J genes are TRBV19 and TRBJ1-1; D not certain. Trimming cost V 6 bases and J 0 bases, with 5 bases left between them. The germline V gene encodes CDR1 LNHDA and CDR2 SQIVND (reference sequence). The CDR3 length is 12 residues. The CDR3 DNA sequence: TGTGCCAGTAGCGGGGTGAACACTGAAGCTTTCTTT. Protein product: CASSGVNTEAFF.

The table lists this clonotype with a few counts. V is TRBV6-2 or TRBV6-3 and J is TRBJ2-7, with D possibly being TRBD1 (6 bases). This CDR3 region has 14 residues. Germline CDR1 MNHEY, CDR2 SVGEGT. Trimming removed 6 bases from V and 4 bases from J, with 16 bases in between. The CDR3 protein is CASSGRRGGYEQYV. The CDR3, as DNA: TGTGCCAGCAGCGGCCGGCGAGGGGGATACGAGCAGTACGTC.

About this clonotype: The junction and the germline gene differ at one end; a read error may be behind it. The rearrangement joins TRBV6-4 to TRBJ2-3; TRBD1 aligns across 10 bases. This CDR3 contains 14 residues. The germline V gene has CDR1 MRHNA and CDR2 SNTAGT. In DNA form, the CDR3 reads TGTGCCAGCAGTGACGGGACAGGGGCAGATATGCAGTATTTT. It yields the protein CASSDGTGADMQYF.

The chain combines TRBV7-2 with TRBJ1-4, with 11 bases identical to TRBD1. J was trimmed by 4 bases and V by 3 bases; bases with no gene match: 4. The V gene's germline CDR1 is SGHTA and CDR2 FQGNSA. This CDR3 is built from 16 residues. CDR3 DNA sequence: TGTGCCAGCAGCTTGGACAGGGGGCCGGTTAATGAAAAACTGTTTTTT. As protein: CASSLDRGPVNEKLFF.

The J gene is TRBJ2-3, the V gene TRBV6-2 or TRBV6-3; 11 bases map to TRBD2. CDR1 and CDR2 (germline): MNHEY, SVGEGT. V shed 1 base, J shed 3 bases, and the junction held 3 bases outside the gene matches. This CDR3 is 16 amino acids long. CDR3 in DNA: TGTGCCAGCAGTTACTTCGCTAGCGGGAGGACAGATACGCAGTATTTT. Translating gives CASSYFASGRTDTQYF.

This clonotype was seen only a few times. The chain employs TRBV2 and TRBJ1-4; D is uncertain. Germline lookup yields CDR1 SNHLY and CDR2 FYNNEI. With 7 bases removed from V and 10 bases from J, the gap between germline ends came to 19 bases. CDR3 length: 14 residues. The CDR3 protein is CASTLEKGVVKLFF. CDR3 nucleotides: TGTGCCAGCACCCTGGAGAAGGGAGTAGTAAAACTGTTTTTT.

The CDR3 here is CSVEPMTNFGQRMRRSYNEQFF. CDR3 DNA: TGCAGCGTTGAACCCATGACCAACTTCGGTCAGCGGATGAGGCGATCCTACAATGAGCAGTTCTTC. The chain links TRBV29-1 to TRBJ2-1; D possibly corresponds to TRBD2 (5 bases). CDR3 size: 22 residues. Germline V gene lookup returns CDR1 SQVTM and CDR2 ANQGSEA. V gave up 2 bases and J gave up 1 base, with 33 bases separating them.

This clonotype was counted only a few times. V usage is TRBV20-1 and J usage is TRBJ2-5; D is undetermined. CDR1 is DFQATT and CDR2 is SNEGSKA in the germline V gene (reference sequence). Trimming stripped 0 bases from V and 2 bases from J, with 7 bases between. The CDR3 is made up of 13 amino acids. The CDR3 loop reads CSARDLRQETQYF. The CDR3 coding sequence is TGCAGTGCTAGAGATTTGAGACAAGAGACCCAGTACTTC.

This clonotype came up a few times. This sequence joins TRBV6-8 and TRBJ1-2; D possibly corresponds to TRBD1 (5 bases). V lost 8 bases and J 2 bases, leaving 9 bases between the germline ends. From germline, CDR1 is MNHGY and CDR2 SAAAGT. This CDR3 comprises 12 residues. The CDR3, as DNA: TGTGCCAGCTCGGGGCTAAACTATGGCTACACCTTC. Translation gives CASSGLNYGYTF.

There are many counts of this clonotype. This chain joins TRBV7-2 and TRBJ2-1; TRBD2 matches at 8 bases. CDR1 is SGHTA and CDR2 is FQGNSA in the germline V gene. With V trimmed by 5 bases and J by 7 bases, 13 bases remained unmatched. The CDR3 spans 16 residues. CDR3 sequence (DNA): TGTGCCAGCAGCCCCTCCGGGACTAGTTACCAAAATGAGCAGTTCTTC. This sequence encodes CASSPSGTSYQNEQFF.

This clonotype was counted many times. The chain joins TRBV5-1 to TRBJ1-1; no definite D call. V was pared by 4 bases and J by 5 bases, with 15 bases between. The germline V gene encodes CDR1 SGHRS and CDR2 YFSETQ. The CDR3 is made up of 14 amino acids. The CDR3 loop is CASSTYESMTEAFF. CDR3 DNA sequence: TGCGCCAGCAGCACCTATGAGAGCATGACTGAAGCTTTCTTT.

In its sample, this clonotype was seen many times. The J gene is TRBJ2-7, the V gene TRBV7-9; D may be TRBD1 (5 bases). CDR1 SEHNR and CDR2 FQNEAQ come from the germline V gene (reference sequence). The CDR3 sequence is 11 residues long. The V gene lost 4 bases and the J gene lost 6 bases, with 7 bases spanning the gap. CDR3 sequence (DNA): TGTGCCAGCAGCTGGGGCGGCGAGCAGTACGTC. It is translated as CASSWGGEQYV.

This clonotype was seen only a few times. The rearrangement uses TRBV9 and TRBJ2-7, with TRBD1 matching 7 bases. V gave up 2 bases and J gave up 2 bases; unmatched junction bases: 4. The CDR3 runs to 14 residues. CDR1 is SGDLS and CDR2 is YYNGEE in the germline V gene. The CDR3 loop reads CASSVRDSPYEQYF. The CDR3 DNA reads TGTGCCAGCAGCGTTCGGGACAGCCCCTACGAGCAGTACTTC.

In this sample, this clonotype turned up once. V gene TRBV20-1 combines with J gene TRBJ1-6; D unclear. Looked up from germline, CDR1 is DFQATT and CDR2 is SNEGSKA (reference sequence). The germline V and J ends were trimmed by 0 bases and 7 bases, with 10 bases remaining between them. The CDR3 spans 14 residues. The CDR3 loop is CSARDWPENSPLHF. The DNA of the CDR3 is TGCAGTGCTAGAGATTGGCCAGAGAATTCACCCCTCCACTTT.

To note about this clonotype: Relative to the germline gene, one junction end is altered; a read error may explain this. The chain links TRBV5-3 to TRBJ2-1; D might be TRBD2 (7 bases). TRBV5-3 is an open reading frame, and its role is uncertain. The CDR3 is 17 residues long. CDR3 loop: CASSLVGGLGSYNEQFF. Written as DNA, the CDR3 is TGTGCCAGCAGCTTGGTCGGGGGGCTGGGGTCCTACAATGAGCAGTTCTTC.

The gene calls are TRBV4-1 and TRBJ1-5, with D maybe TRBD1 (5 bases). The CDR3 is 15 amino acids. CDR1 MGHRA and CDR2 YSYEKL come from the germline V gene. The V and J ends lost 3 bases and 7 bases respectively, with 16 bases between them. The CDR3 region is CASSQGFRGVQPQHF. The DNA for the CDR3 is TGCGCCAGCAGCCAGGGATTTCGAGGGGTACAGCCCCAGCATTTT.

This clonotype was counted many times. V is TRBV7-2 and J is TRBJ1-1; D unresolved. V was trimmed by 1 base and J by 3 bases, leaving 12 bases between them. Germline loops: CDR1 SGHTA, CDR2 FQGNSA. The CDR3 is 15 amino acids. CDR3 in amino acids: CASSLGKWLHTEAFF. CDR3 DNA sequence: TGTGCCAGCAGCTTAGGGAAATGGTTACACACTGAAGCTTTCTTT.

This clonotype came up many times. CDR3 sequence reads: CASSPNRVSYEQYV. The CDR3 DNA follows: TGTGCCAGCAGTCCCAACAGGGTCTCCTACGAGCAGTACGTC. The chain combines TRBV6-2 or TRBV6-3 with TRBJ2-7; tentatively, D is TRBD1 (6 bases). The CDR3 is 14 amino acids. V was pared by 5 bases and J by 0 bases, with 11 bases between. Per the germline V gene, CDR1 is MNHEY and CDR2 is SVGEGT.

The chain couples TRBV28 to TRBJ2-3; D ambiguous. Trimming stripped 2 bases from V and 4 bases from J, with 7 bases between. Germline assignment: CDR1 MDHEN and CDR2 SYDVKM. This CDR3 is built from 13 residues. The CDR3 bases are TGTGCCAGCAGTTTAACAGCTCCAGATACGCAGTATTTT. It translates to CASSLTAPDTQYF. Looking up the rest from reference TRBV28 and TRBJ2-3 gives the full variable domain: DVKVTQSSRYLVKRTGEKVFLECVQDMDHENMFWYRQDPGLGLRLIYFSYDVKMKEKGDIPEGYSVSREKKERFSLILESASTNQTSMYLCASSLTAPDTQYFGPGTRLTVL.

This clonotype appeared a few times. This sequence joins TRBV7-2 and TRBJ2-3; 9 nucleotides match TRBD2. The J segment lost 8 bases and the V segment lost 4 bases, leaving 10 bases of the junction unmatched. Germline V gene data show CDR1 as SGHTA and CDR2 as FQGNSA. CDR3 length: 15 residues. The CDR3: CASSYSRGGWATQYF. CDR3 nucleotide sequence: TGTGCCAGCAGCTACTCGCGGGGGGGTTGGGCTACGCAGTATTTT.

The V and J genes are TRBV12-3 or TRBV12-4 and TRBJ2-7, with a possible D match to TRBD2 (6 bases). The V gene lost 3 bases and the J gene lost 4 bases, with 13 bases spanning the gap. This CDR3 has 14 residues. CDR3 nucleotides: TGTGCCAGCAGTTTGGGATTCGCGGGATACGAGCAGTACTTC. This encodes CASSLGFAGYEQYF.

V gene TRBV19 combines with J gene TRBJ1-2; 7 nucleotides line up with TRBD1. This CDR3 comprises 14 residues. Trimming took 3 bases from V and 6 from J; bases not matched to a gene: 7. CDR1 LNHDA and CDR2 SQIVND come from the germline V gene (reference sequence). The CDR3 nucleotides read TGTGCCAGTAGTATTTTACAGGGGCGCGATGGCTACACCTTC. It codes for CASSILQGRDGYTF.

This clonotype was found many times. V and J are TRBV7-9 and TRBJ1-2; 7 nucleotides agree with TRBD1. CDR1 is SEHNR, CDR2 FQNEAQ, per germline (reference sequence). The CDR3 has 14 residues. V was clipped by 5 bases and J by 4 bases; unmatched bases: 7. In nucleotides, the CDR3 is TGTGCCAGCAGCCGGGACAGTGTGTTCTATGGCTACACCTTC. It encodes CASSRDSVFYGYTF.

V usage is TRBV5-1 and J usage is TRBJ2-7, with D possibly TRBD1 on 6 matching bases. V lost 4 bases and J 1 base, leaving 12 bases between the germline ends. There are 14 residues in the CDR3. CDR1 is SGHRS, CDR2 YFSETQ, per germline. The CDR3 sequence is CASSLYTGSYEQYF. DNA of the CDR3: TGCGCCAGCAGCCTGTACACAGGGTCCTACGAGCAGTACTTC.